This record concerns one T cell receptor (beta chain) sequence. Its antigen is as yet unknown. With 60 Vbeta and 13 Jbeta primers, the PCR was carried out. In the authors' workflow: About 11 million shared chains were among the about 80 million unique TCR beta chains that a later analysis counted. Assay used: immunoSEQ multiplex PCR; TCRdb lists only in-frame clones, some missing. The D gene and trimming were derived from the DNA, and the V and J assignments and clone size from that table. The sample includes 110,000 to 150,000 clones, about 64% seen only once; the top ten take approximately 4.3%. This record belongs to a study of cytomegalovirus exposure and HLA in healthy donors. General study results and limits: Most subjects' HLA-A and HLA-B alleles were reportedly predicted from TCR beta sequences. Analysis was carried out at a later point, and it linked a missense DCLRE1C variant to TCR beta V- and J-gene trimming.

Germline V gene data show CDR1 as SGHTA and CDR2 as FQGNSA. V shed 3 bases and J 5 bases; nucleotides not matched to a gene: 3. The CDR3 is 13 residues long. The sequenced material came from PBMCs. The sequence was obtained from a man aged 55 to 70 in good health and CMV-seronegative. The J gene is TRBJ2-5, the V gene TRBV7-2; 7 bases are a match to TRBD1. CDR3 coding DNA: TGTGCCAGCAGCTTGGACAGGTCGGAGACCCAGTACTTC. Its translation: CASSLDRSETQYF.